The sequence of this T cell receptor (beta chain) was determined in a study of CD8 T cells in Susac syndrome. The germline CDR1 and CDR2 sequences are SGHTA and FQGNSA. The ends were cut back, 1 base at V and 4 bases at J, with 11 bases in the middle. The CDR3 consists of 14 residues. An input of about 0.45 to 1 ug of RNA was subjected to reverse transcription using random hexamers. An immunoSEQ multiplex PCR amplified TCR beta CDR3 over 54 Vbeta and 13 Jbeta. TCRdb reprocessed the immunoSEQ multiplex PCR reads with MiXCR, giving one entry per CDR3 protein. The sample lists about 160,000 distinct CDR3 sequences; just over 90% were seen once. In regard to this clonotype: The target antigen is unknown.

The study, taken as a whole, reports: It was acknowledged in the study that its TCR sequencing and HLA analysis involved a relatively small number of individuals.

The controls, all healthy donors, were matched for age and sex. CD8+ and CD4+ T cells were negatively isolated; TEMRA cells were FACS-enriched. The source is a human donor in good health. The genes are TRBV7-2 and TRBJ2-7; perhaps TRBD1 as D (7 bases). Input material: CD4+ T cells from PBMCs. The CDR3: CASSLEQGRYEQYF. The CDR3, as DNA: TGTGCCAGCAGCTTAGAACAGGGGAGGTACGAGCAGTACTTC.